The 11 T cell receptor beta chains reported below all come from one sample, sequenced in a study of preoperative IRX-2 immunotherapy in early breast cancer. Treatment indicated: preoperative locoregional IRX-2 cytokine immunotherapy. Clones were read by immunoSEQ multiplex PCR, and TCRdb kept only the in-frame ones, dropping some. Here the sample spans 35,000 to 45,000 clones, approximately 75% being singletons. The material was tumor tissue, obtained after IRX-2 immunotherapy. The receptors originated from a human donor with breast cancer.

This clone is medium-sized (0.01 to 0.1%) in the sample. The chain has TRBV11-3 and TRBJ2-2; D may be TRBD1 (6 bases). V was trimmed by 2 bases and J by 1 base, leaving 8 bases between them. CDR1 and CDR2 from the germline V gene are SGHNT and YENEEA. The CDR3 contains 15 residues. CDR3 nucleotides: TGTGCCAGCAGCTTATCGGACAGGAACACCGGGGAGCTGTTTTTT. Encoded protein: CASSLSDRNTGELFF. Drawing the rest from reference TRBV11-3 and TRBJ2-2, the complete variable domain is EAGVVQSPRYKIIEKKQPVAFWCNPISGHNTLYWYLQNLGQGPELLIRYENEEAVDDSQLPKDRFSAERLKGVDSTLKIQPAELGDSAVYLCASSLSDRNTGELFFGEGSRLTVL.

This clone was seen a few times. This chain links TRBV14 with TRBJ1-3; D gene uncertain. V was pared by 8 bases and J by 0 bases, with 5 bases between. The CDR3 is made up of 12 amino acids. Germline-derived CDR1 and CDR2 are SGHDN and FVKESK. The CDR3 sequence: CASQISGNTIYF. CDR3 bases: TGTGCCAGCCAGATCTCTGGAAACACCATATATTTT.

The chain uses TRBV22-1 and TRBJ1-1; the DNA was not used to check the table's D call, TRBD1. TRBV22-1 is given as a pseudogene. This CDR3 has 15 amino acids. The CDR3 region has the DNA TGTGCCAGCAGTCCACAGGGGAGTGTGAACACTGAAGCTTTCTTC. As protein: CASSPQGSVNTEAFF.

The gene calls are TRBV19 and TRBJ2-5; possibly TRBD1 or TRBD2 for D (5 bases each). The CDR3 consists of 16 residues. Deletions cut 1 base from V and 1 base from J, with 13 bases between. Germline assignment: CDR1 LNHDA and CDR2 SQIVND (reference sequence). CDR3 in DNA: TGTGCCAGTAGTATAGGACGGGGCCATAGCCAAGAGACCCAGTACTTC. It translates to CASSIGRGHSQETQYF.

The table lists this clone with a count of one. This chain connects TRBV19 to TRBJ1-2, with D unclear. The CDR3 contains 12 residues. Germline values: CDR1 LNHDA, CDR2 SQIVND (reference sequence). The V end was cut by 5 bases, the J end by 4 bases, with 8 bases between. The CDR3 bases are TGTGCCAGTAGTTACGGGTCCTATGGCTACACCTTC. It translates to CASSYGSYGYTF.

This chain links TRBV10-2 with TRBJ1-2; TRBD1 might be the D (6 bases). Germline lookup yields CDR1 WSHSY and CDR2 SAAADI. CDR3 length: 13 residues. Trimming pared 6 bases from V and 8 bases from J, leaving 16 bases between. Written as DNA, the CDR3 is TGCGCCAGCAGCCAACAGGGAAGGGAAGGCTACACCTTC. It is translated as CASSQQGREGYTF.

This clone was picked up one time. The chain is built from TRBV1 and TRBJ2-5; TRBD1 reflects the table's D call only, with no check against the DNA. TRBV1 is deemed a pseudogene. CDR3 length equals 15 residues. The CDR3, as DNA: TGCGCCAGCAGCCAATCTTGGGCGTTCCGGGAGACCCAGTACTTC. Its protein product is CASSQSWAFRETQYF.

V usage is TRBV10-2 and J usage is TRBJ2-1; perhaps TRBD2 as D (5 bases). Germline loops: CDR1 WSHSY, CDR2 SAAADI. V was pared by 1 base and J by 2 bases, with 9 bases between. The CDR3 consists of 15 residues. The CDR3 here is CASSEYSGTYNEQFF. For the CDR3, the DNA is TGCGCCAGCAGTGAGTACTCCGGGACCTACAATGAGCAGTTCTTC.

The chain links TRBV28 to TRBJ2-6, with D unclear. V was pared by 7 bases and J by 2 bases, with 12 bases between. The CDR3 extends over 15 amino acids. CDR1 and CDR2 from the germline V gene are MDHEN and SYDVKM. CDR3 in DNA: TGTGCCAGCACCTCCCGTAGCCCTGGGGCCAACGTCCTGACTTTC. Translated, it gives CASTSRSPGANVLTF.

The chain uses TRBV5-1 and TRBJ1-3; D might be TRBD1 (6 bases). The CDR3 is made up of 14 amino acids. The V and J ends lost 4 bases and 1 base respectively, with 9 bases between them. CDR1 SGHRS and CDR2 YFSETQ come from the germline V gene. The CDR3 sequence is CASSPQGSGNTIYF. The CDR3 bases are TGCGCCAGCAGCCCACAGGGATCTGGAAACACCATATATTTT.

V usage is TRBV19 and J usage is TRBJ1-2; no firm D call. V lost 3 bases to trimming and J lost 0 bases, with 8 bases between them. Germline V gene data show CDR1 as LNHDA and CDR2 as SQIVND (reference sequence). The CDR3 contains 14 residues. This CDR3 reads CASSISGANYGYTF. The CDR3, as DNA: TGTGCCAGTAGTATTAGCGGAGCTAACTATGGCTACACCTTC.